The T cell receptor (beta chain) described here comes from a study of shared clonotypes between healthy human individuals. Study-level points and caveats: At large depth, rarefaction still showed sorted-subset sequencing to be incomplete.

Data came from immunoSEQ multiplex PCR; TCRdb stores just in-frame clones and leaves some out. The data contain roughly 2,500,000 clones, 93% of them singletons. With respect to this clone: Its antigen is unknown.

This receptor was identified in a young man in good health. Some clones in this sample may be carry-over from other donors' samples. Material: naive CD4+ T cells from PBMCs. As to subset: CD45RA+ positively selected.

The CDR3 sequence: CASSWSSGTTNEKLFF. In nucleotides, the CDR3 is TGTGCCAGCAGTTGGTCCTCGGGGACAACTAATGAAAAACTGTTTTTT. This chain uses TRBV27 with TRBJ1-4; no definite D call. Trimming removed 4 bases from V and 0 bases from J, with 12 bases in between. Per the germline V gene, CDR1 is MNHEY and CDR2 is SMNVEV (reference sequence). The CDR3 runs 16 residues.